Shown below are 30 T cell receptor beta chains from a single sample sequenced in a study of T cells in Graves' hyperthyroidism and ophthalmopathy. It was RNA transcripts that yielded the amplified TCR beta CDR3 regions. An initial round of RT-PCR targeting the TCR CDR3 relied on the HTBI primer set. Each CDR3 protein is one row after TCRdb ran MiXCR on the multiplex PCR reads. This sample has approximately 610,000 distinct CDR3 sequences, with under 15% found just once. The source material was blood. The origin of the receptors is a woman in her thirties or forties with Graves' ophthalmopathy.

At least ten counts were recorded for this clonotype. The J gene is TRBJ2-5, the V gene TRBV30, with 8 bases matching TRBD1. Germline V lookup: CDR1 GTSNPN, CDR2 SVGIG (reference sequence). The CDR3 consists of 16 residues. With V trimmed by 2 bases and J by 2 bases, 10 bases remained unmatched. The CDR3 sequence: CAWSPYRTGKQETQYF. As DNA, the CDR3 is TGTGCCTGGAGTCCATACCGGACAGGGAAGCAAGAGACCCAGTACTTC.

This clonotype has at least ten counts. The V and J genes are TRBV2 and TRBJ1-2; the match to TRBD1 covers 8 bases. Unmatched junction bases numbered 8, after V lost 6 bases and J lost 5 bases. Germline CDR1 reads SNHLY; CDR2 reads FYNNEI. This CDR3 has 14 residues. The CDR3 sequence: CASRAGTGRYGYTF. The CDR3, as DNA: TGTGCCAGCAGGGCCGGGACAGGACGTTATGGCTACACCTTC.

The rearrangement links TRBV6-2 or TRBV6-3 to TRBJ2-4; possible D gene TRBD1, 6 bases. CDR3 length equals 15 residues. Per the germline V gene, CDR1 is MNHEY and CDR2 is SVGEGT. V was trimmed by 6 bases and J by 2 bases, leaving 14 bases between them. In DNA form, the CDR3 reads TGTGCCAGCAGCCAATCAGGGGTACCCAAAAACATTCAGTACTTC. It translates to CASSQSGVPKNIQYF.

This clonotype occurred many times. V usage is TRBV12-5 and J usage is TRBJ1-2; D might be TRBD1 (6 bases). The CDR3 sequence is 13 residues long. The V gene's germline CDR1 is LGHNT and CDR2 FRNRAP. Trimming took 2 bases from V and 3 from J, leaving 7 bases between them. The CDR3 DNA sequence: TGTGCTAGTGGTTTGACAGGGTACTATGGCTACACCTTC. Its protein is CASGLTGYYGYTF. Full variable domain (outside the CDR3, taken from reference TRBV12-5 and TRBJ1-2): DARVTQTPRHKVTEMGQEVTMRCQPILGHNTVFWYRQTMMQGLELLAYFRNRAPLDDSGMPKDRFSAEMPDATLATLKIQPSEPRDSAVYFCASGLTGYYGYTFGSGTRLTVV.

This clonotype was detected many times. The rearrangement uses TRBV28 and TRBJ2-2; D gene ambiguous. Germline loops: CDR1 MDHEN, CDR2 SYDVKM. The CDR3 has 14 residues. V lost 7 bases, J lost 0 bases, and 9 bases lay in between. CDR3 region: CASITATNTGELFF. In nucleotides, the CDR3 is TGTGCCAGCATAACGGCTACGAACACCGGGGAGCTGTTTTTT.

This clonotype was seen repeatedly, ten times or more. This chain's CDR3 is CASSIAGFSGNTIYF. The CDR3 DNA reads as TGTGCCAGCAGTATCGCAGGCTTCTCTGGAAACACCATATATTTT. The chain carries TRBV2 and TRBJ1-3; no definite D call. From germline, CDR1 is SNHLY and CDR2 FYNNEI. V dropped 5 bases and J dropped 0 bases, with 11 bases sitting between them. The CDR3 runs to 15 residues.

This rearrangement joins TRBV19 to TRBJ2-5; a weak D match, TRBD1 (6 bases). The V gene's germline CDR1 is LNHDA and CDR2 SQIVND (reference sequence). This CDR3 contains 16 residues. V dropped 9 bases and J dropped 5 bases, with 25 bases sitting between them. CDR3 in DNA: TGTGCCAGCAGGGGAAAGGGACACCGACTGCGGGAGACCCAGTACTTC. Translated, it gives CASRGKGHRLRETQYF.

This clonotype was seen ten or more times. The chain uses TRBV28 and TRBJ1-1; D is undetermined. The V end was cut by 4 bases, the J end by 4 bases, with 7 bases between. Germline V lookup: CDR1 MDHEN, CDR2 SYDVKM. The length of the CDR3 is 12 residues. This chain's CDR3 is CASSSRTTEAFF. The CDR3 DNA sequence: TGTGCCAGCAGTTCCCGGACCACTGAAGCTTTCTTT.

V gene TRBV20-1 combines with J gene TRBJ2-2; tentatively, D is TRBD2 (6 bases). This CDR3 contains 12 residues. The V end lost 5 bases, the J end lost 5 bases, and 9 bases lay between the germline ends. In germline, CDR1 is DFQATT, CDR2 SNEGSKA (reference sequence). The CDR3 here is CSAPAGTGELFF. In DNA, the CDR3 is TGCAGTGCTCCCGCGGGGACCGGGGAGCTGTTTTTT.

At least ten counts were recorded for this clonotype. The chain employs TRBV27 and TRBJ2-7; perhaps TRBD2 as D (5 bases). Per germline, CDR1 MNHEY and CDR2 SMNVEV (reference sequence). This CDR3 contains 14 residues. Trimming took 5 bases from V and 3 from J, leaving 14 bases between them. The CDR3 DNA reads as TGTGCCAGCAGTCCCCCCGGACTCCGCTACGAGCAGTACTTC. As protein: CASSPPGLRYEQYF.

This clonotype was counted ten times or more. The chain recombines TRBV28 with TRBJ2-7, with 12 bases lining up with TRBD2. The CDR3 is made up of 16 amino acids. CDR1 MDHEN and CDR2 SYDVKM come from the germline V gene. Germline trimming cut 5 bases from V and 5 bases from J; bases unmatched to any gene: 10. The CDR3: CASSPILAGGPNEQYF. Here the CDR3 DNA reads TGTGCCAGCAGTCCCATTCTAGCGGGAGGGCCCAACGAGCAGTACTTC. Drawing the rest from reference TRBV28 and TRBJ2-7, the complete variable domain is DVKVTQSSRYLVKRTGEKVFLECVQDMDHENMFWYRQDPGLGLRLIYFSYDVKMKEKGDIPEGYSVSREKKERFSLILESASTNQTSMYLCASSPILAGGPNEQYFGPGTRLTVT.

This clonotype appeared many times. The chain employs TRBV27 and TRBJ2-2; D gene unclear. This CDR3 has 13 residues. CDR1 MNHEY and CDR2 SMNVEV come from the germline V gene (reference sequence). V dropped 6 bases and J dropped 6 bases, with 11 bases sitting between them. Here the CDR3 reads CASSLQTPGELFF. CDR3 DNA sequence: TGTGCCAGCAGCTTACAAACACCCGGGGAGCTGTTTTTT.

This clonotype was counted many times. J is TRBJ2-2 and V is TRBV20-1; tentatively, D is TRBD1 or TRBD2 (6 bases each). This CDR3 is built from 13 residues. The V gene's germline CDR1 is DFQATT and CDR2 SNEGSKA (reference sequence). The germline V and J ends were trimmed by 5 bases and 4 bases, with 11 bases remaining between them. The CDR3 protein is CSAPKGGTGELFF. CDR3 nucleotides: TGCAGTGCTCCGAAGGGGGGCACCGGGGAGCTGTTTTTT.

This chain uses TRBV19 with TRBJ1-5, with D unclear. CDR1 and CDR2 from the germline V gene are LNHDA and SQIVND (reference sequence). Trimming took off 7 bases at V and 7 bases at J, with 14 bases between the two ends. The CDR3 spans 13 residues. DNA for the CDR3: TGTGCCAGTAATCTAAGGGAAGGCCAGCCCCAGCATTTT. Amino acid sequence: CASNLREGQPQHF.

Ten or more counts support this clonotype. The CDR3 region is CASSLRGGLRTEAFF. DNA for the CDR3: TGTGCCAGCAGTCTAAGGGGAGGACTGAGAACTGAAGCTTTCTTT. This sequence joins TRBV2 and TRBJ1-1; a weak D match, TRBD1 (5 bases). Trimming cost V 5 bases and J 5 bases, with 18 bases left between them. CDR3 size: 15 residues. Per germline, CDR1 SNHLY and CDR2 FYNNEI.

The CDR3 region has the DNA TGTGCCTGGAGCTACGGGACCGGGGGAGGATACGAGCAGTACTTC. Translating it yields CAWSYGTGGGYEQYF. This chain links TRBV30 with TRBJ2-7, with a tentative D call TRBD2 (6 bases). Deletions cut 3 bases from V and 4 bases from J, with 19 bases between. The CDR3 length is 15 residues. Germline lookup yields CDR1 GTSNPN and CDR2 SVGIG (reference sequence).

This clonotype was observed at least ten times. CDR3 sequence: CASSWEEVAGDPETQYF. CDR3 in DNA: TGTGCCAGCAGCTGGGAGGAGGTAGCGGGAGATCCGGAGACCCAGTACTTC. The chain joins TRBV11-1 to TRBJ2-5, with 9 bases matching TRBD2. CDR1 SGHAT and CDR2 FQDESV come from the germline V gene (reference sequence). The CDR3 has 17 amino acids. The J segment lost 5 bases and the V segment lost 4 bases, leaving 14 bases of the junction unmatched.

This clonotype has ten or more counts. The V and J genes are TRBV6-2 or TRBV6-3 and TRBJ2-7; 16 bases align to TRBD2. V dropped 6 bases and J dropped 0; count of bases not matched to a gene: 5. CDR1 and CDR2 (germline): MNHEY, SVGEGT. CDR3 size: 17 residues. CDR3 protein: CASRKGTSGRASYEQYF. Written as DNA, the CDR3 is TGTGCCAGCAGAAAAGGGACTAGCGGGAGGGCCTCCTACGAGCAGTACTTC.

This clonotype was observed at least ten times. This rearrangement joins TRBV20-1 to TRBJ2-7; no clear D. The CDR3 totals 11 residues. Germline lookup yields CDR1 DFQATT and CDR2 SNEGSKA (reference sequence). V was trimmed by 1 base and J by 3 bases, leaving 4 bases between them. The CDR3 sequence: CSARAGYEQYF. The CDR3 region has the DNA TGCAGTGCTAGAGCCGGCTACGAGCAGTACTTC.

This sequence joins TRBV11-1 and TRBJ2-2; TRBD2 matches at 8 bases. There are 17 residues in the CDR3. V dropped 4 bases and J dropped 0; count of bases not matched to a gene: 7. CDR1 is SGHAT, CDR2 FQDESV, per germline (reference sequence). CDR3 residues: CASSWRLAGPNTGELFF. CDR3 sequence (DNA): TGTGCCAGCAGCTGGCGTTTAGCGGGACCGAACACCGGGGAGCTGTTTTTT.

This clonotype was observed many times. This chain uses TRBV20-1 with TRBJ2-7; unclear D gene. Trimming took 3 bases from V and 4 from J, leaving 13 bases between them. Germline V CDR1 and CDR2: DFQATT, SNEGSKA (reference sequence). CDR3 length: 13 amino acids. For the CDR3, the DNA is TGCAGTGCTAGTCCTTTTGGCCTATACGAGCAGTACTTC. This sequence encodes CSASPFGLYEQYF.

This clonotype was recorded at least ten times. The J gene is TRBJ2-7, the V gene TRBV20-1; D uncertain. The V and J ends lost 5 bases and 1 base respectively, with 9 bases between them. The CDR3 extends over 12 amino acids. CDR1 DFQATT and CDR2 SNEGSKA come from the germline V gene (reference sequence). CDR3 loop: CSALTSSYEQYF. DNA of the CDR3: TGCAGTGCTTTGACATCATCCTACGAGCAGTACTTC.

The sample holds a few counts of this clonotype. The chain has TRBV18 and TRBJ2-7, with 9 positions matching TRBD1. V shed 0 bases and J 3 bases; nucleotides not matched to a gene: 6. This CDR3 is 16 amino acids long. The germline gives CDR1 KGHSH, CDR2 LQKENI. CDR3 loop: CASSPPWGTGHYEQYF. CDR3 DNA: TGTGCCAGCTCACCACCGTGGGGGACAGGGCACTACGAGCAGTACTTC.

This clonotype appeared many times. The chain couples TRBV28 to TRBJ1-2; D is perhaps TRBD1 (5 bases). Germline loops: CDR1 MDHEN, CDR2 SYDVKM. The V and J ends lost 5 bases and 4 bases respectively, with 11 bases between them. The CDR3 is 13 amino acids. CDR3 residues: CASSRDVSYGYTF. The CDR3 nucleotides are TGTGCCAGCAGTCGGGACGTCTCCTATGGCTACACCTTC.

Ten or more counts support this clonotype. V is TRBV27 and J is TRBJ1-1, with 7 positions matching TRBD1. V was pared by 3 bases and J by 7 bases, with 14 bases of the junction left unmatched. This CDR3 contains 16 residues. Germline CDR1 is MNHEY and CDR2 is SMNVEV (reference sequence). The DNA for the CDR3 is TGTGCCAGCAGTTTGGGCTCCGGGACAGAAAATTATGAAGCTTTCTTT. It encodes CASSLGSGTENYEAFF.

This clonotype was seen ten or more times. V is TRBV7-8 and J is TRBJ2-7; D not certain. This CDR3 comprises 13 residues. The germline V gene encodes CDR1 SGHVS and CDR2 FQNEAQ. Deletions cut 4 bases from V and 7 bases from J, with 14 bases between. The CDR3: CASSSRRSGEQYF. The CDR3, as DNA: TGTGCCAGCAGCTCGAGAAGGAGTGGGGAGCAGTACTTC. The full variable domain, completed using reference TRBV7-8 and TRBJ2-7, is GAGVSQSPRYKVAKRGQDVALRCDPISGHVSLFWYQQALGQGPEFLTYFQNEAQLDKSGLPSDRFFAERPEGSVSTLKIQRTQQEDSAVYLCASSSRRSGEQYFGPGTRLTVT.

This clonotype was observed at least ten times. The V gene is TRBV19, the J gene TRBJ1-1; 9 bases align to TRBD1. The CDR3 totals 13 residues. Germline V gene sequence: CDR1 LNHDA, CDR2 SQIVND (reference sequence). J was trimmed by 2 bases and V by 10 bases; bases with no gene match: 5. In DNA form, the CDR3 reads TGTGCCACCAGGGGACAGGGAAACACTGAAGCTTTCTTT. Its translation: CATRGQGNTEAFF.

The sample holds a few counts of this clonotype. The rearrangement links TRBV20-1 to TRBJ1-1, with 9 positions matching TRBD1. V lost 6 bases and J lost 3; bases outside the gene matches: 11. Germline V gene data show CDR1 as DFQATT and CDR2 as SNEGSKA (reference sequence). The CDR3 contains 15 residues. This CDR3 reads CSASRDREYYTEAFF. The CDR3, as DNA: TGCAGTGCCTCCCGGGACAGGGAATATTACACTGAAGCTTTCTTT.

This chain uses TRBV12-3 or TRBV12-4 with TRBJ2-5; 8 bases align to TRBD1. The trim removed 5 bases at V and 4 bases at J, leaving 3 bases unmatched. The CDR3 has 13 amino acids. This CDR3 reads CASSNQGAETQYF. As DNA, the CDR3 is TGTGCCAGCAGTAACCAGGGGGCAGAGACCCAGTACTTC.

This clonotype has at least ten counts. The chain recombines TRBV6-2 or TRBV6-3 with TRBJ2-7; D call uncertain. Germline CDR1 reads MNHEY; CDR2 reads SVGEGT. V dropped 5 bases and J dropped 1 base, with 12 bases sitting between them. The CDR3 is 14 residues long. CDR3 residues: CASSMGINSYEQYF. The CDR3 region has the DNA TGTGCCAGCAGTATGGGGATAAATTCCTACGAGCAGTACTTC.